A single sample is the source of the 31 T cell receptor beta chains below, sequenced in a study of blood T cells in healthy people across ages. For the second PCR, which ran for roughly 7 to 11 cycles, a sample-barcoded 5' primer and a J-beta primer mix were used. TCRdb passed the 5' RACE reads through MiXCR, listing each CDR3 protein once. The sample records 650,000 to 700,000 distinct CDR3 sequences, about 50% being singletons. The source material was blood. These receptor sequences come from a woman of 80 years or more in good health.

CDR3 sequence: CASSVVAGSYNEQFF. The CDR3 coding sequence is TGTGCCAGCAGCGTAGTGGCGGGATCCTACAATGAGCAGTTCTTC. The chain has TRBV9 and TRBJ2-1; weak D call: TRBD2 (6 bases). This CDR3 spans 15 amino acids. V dropped 0 bases and J dropped 1 base, with 8 bases sitting between them. Germline values: CDR1 SGDLS, CDR2 YYNGEE.

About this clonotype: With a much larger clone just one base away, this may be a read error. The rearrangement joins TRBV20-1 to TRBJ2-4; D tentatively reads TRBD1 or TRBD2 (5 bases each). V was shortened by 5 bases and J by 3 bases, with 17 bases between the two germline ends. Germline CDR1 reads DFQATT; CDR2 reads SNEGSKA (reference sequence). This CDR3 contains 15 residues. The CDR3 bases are TGCAGTGCTCGCCCAGAGAATGGGGGCAAAAACATTCAGTACTTC. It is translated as CSARPENGGKNIQYF.

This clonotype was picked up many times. CDR3 sequence reads: CSVPLGGYQETQYF. As DNA, the CDR3 is TGCAGCGTACCGTTGGGGGGGTACCAAGAGACCCAGTACTTC. This sequence joins TRBV29-1 and TRBJ2-5, with 7 bases identical to TRBD2. Losses at the gene ends were 6 bases for V and 0 bases for J; bases not matched to a gene: 7. The CDR3 is 14 amino acids. Germline CDR1 and CDR2: SQVTM and ANQGSEA.

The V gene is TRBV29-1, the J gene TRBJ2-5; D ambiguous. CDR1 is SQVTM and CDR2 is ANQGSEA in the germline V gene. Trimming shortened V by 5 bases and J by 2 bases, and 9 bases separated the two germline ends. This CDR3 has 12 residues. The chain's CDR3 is CSVTWDQETQYF. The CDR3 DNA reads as TGCAGCGTTACATGGGATCAAGAGACCCAGTACTTC.

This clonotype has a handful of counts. The CDR3 sequence is CSLTGTSGSKSYNEQFF. For the CDR3, the DNA is TGCAGTCTGACCGGGACTAGCGGGAGTAAGTCCTACAATGAGCAGTTCTTC. The chain employs TRBV20-1 and TRBJ2-1; 14 bases line up with TRBD2. The CDR3 totals 17 residues. Germline V lookup: CDR1 DFQATT, CDR2 SNEGSKA (reference sequence). V lost 8 bases and J lost 1; bases outside the gene matches: 10.

DNA for the CDR3: TGTGCCAGCAGCCCTCAGGGGGCTTCAAATGAAAAACTGTTTTTT. It is translated as CASSPQGASNEKLFF. The J gene is TRBJ1-4, the V gene TRBV7-9; the match to TRBD1 covers 8 bases. The V gene's germline CDR1 is SEHNR and CDR2 FQNEAQ (reference sequence). This CDR3 has 15 residues. Unmatched junction bases numbered 7, after V lost 5 bases and J lost 5 bases.

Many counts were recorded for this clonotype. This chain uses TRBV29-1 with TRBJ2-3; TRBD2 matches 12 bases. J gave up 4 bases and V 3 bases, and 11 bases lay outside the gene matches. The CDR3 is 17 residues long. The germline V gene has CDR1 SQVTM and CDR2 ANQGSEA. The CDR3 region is CSVELAGGPLFPDTQYF. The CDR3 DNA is TGCAGCGTTGAGCTAGCGGGAGGGCCTTTGTTCCCAGATACGCAGTATTTT.

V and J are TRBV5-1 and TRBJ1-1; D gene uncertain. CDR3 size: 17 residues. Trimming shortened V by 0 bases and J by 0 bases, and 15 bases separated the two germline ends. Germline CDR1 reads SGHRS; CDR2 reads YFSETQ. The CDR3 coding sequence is TGCGCCAGCAGCTTGGAGCAAATTCTACCCATGAACACTGAAGCTTTCTTT. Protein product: CASSLEQILPMNTEAFF.

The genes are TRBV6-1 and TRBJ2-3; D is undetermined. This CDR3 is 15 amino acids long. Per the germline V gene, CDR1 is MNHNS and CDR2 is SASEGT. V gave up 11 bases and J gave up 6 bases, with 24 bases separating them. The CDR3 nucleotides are TGTGCCTCCTTACTCAAGTTATGGGCAGAGGATACGCAGTATTTT. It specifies CASLLKLWAEDTQYF.

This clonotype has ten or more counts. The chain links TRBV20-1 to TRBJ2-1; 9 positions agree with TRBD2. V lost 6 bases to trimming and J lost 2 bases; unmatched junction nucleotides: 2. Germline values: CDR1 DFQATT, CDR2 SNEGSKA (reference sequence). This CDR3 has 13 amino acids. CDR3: CSAQRGAYNEQFF. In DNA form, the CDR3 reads TGCAGTGCGCAGCGGGGGGCCTACAATGAGCAGTTCTTC.

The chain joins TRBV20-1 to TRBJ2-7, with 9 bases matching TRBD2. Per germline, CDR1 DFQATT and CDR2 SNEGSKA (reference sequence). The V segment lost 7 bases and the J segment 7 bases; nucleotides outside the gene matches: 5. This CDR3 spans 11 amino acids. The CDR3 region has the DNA TGCAGTGGACTAGCGGTCAATGAGCAGTACTTC. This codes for CSGLAVNEQYF.

The CDR3, as DNA: TGTGCCAGCAGCTACAGGGAGGACACCGGGGAGCTGTTTTTT. Translated, it gives CASSYREDTGELFF. The chain employs TRBV7-8 and TRBJ2-2; TRBD1 or TRBD2 may be the D gene (6 bases each). Germline V gene data show CDR1 as SGHVS and CDR2 as FQNEAQ. The CDR3 is 14 residues long. Trimming took off 4 bases at V and 3 bases at J, with 9 bases between the two ends.

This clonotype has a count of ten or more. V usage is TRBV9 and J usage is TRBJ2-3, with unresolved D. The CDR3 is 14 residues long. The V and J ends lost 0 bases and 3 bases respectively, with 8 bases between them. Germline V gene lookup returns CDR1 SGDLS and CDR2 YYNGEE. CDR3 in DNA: TGTGCCAGCAGCGTAGTCATGGCTACAGATACGCAGTATTTT. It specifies CASSVVMATDTQYF.

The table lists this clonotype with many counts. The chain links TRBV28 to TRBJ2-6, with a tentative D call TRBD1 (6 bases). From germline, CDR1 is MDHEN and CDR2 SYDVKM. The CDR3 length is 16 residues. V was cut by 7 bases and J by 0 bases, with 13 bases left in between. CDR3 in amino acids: CASTGHTISGANVLTF. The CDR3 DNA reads TGTGCCAGCACGGGACACACAATCTCTGGGGCCAACGTCCTGACTTTC.

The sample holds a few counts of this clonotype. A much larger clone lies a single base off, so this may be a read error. Here the CDR3 reads CSVVSRGPYNEQYF. DNA for the CDR3: TGCAGCGTAGTCAGCCGGGGGCCCTACAATGAGCAGTACTTC. The chain employs TRBV29-1 and TRBJ2-5; D tentatively fits TRBD1 or TRBD2 (6 bases each). The CDR3 has 14 residues. Germline V gene sequence: CDR1 SQVTM, CDR2 ANQGSEA. Between the trimmed V and J ends, which lost 6 bases and 11 bases, there was a span of 25 bases.

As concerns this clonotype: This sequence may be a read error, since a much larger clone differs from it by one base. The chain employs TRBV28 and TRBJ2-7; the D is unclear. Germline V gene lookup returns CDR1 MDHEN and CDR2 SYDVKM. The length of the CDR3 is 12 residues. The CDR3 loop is CASGLAQFEQYF. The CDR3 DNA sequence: TGTGCCAGCGGTTTGGCGCAGTTCGAGCAGTACTTC.

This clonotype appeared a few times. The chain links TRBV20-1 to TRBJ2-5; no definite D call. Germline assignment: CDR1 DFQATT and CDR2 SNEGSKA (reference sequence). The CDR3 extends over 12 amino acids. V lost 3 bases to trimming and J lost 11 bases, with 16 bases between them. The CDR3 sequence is CSARWVNPEQYF. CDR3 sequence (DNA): TGCAGTGCTAGGTGGGTGAATCCTGAGCAGTACTTC.

The CDR3, as DNA: TGCAGTGCTAGAGATCCGCGACAGGGCGGTGATCAGCCCCAGCATTTT. It yields the protein CSARDPRQGGDQPQHF. V usage is TRBV20-1 and J usage is TRBJ1-5, with 7 nucleotides matching TRBD1. The length of the CDR3 is 16 residues. Trimming removed 0 bases from V and 5 bases from J; junction bases left unmatched: 10. CDR1 is DFQATT and CDR2 is SNEGSKA in the germline V gene (reference sequence).

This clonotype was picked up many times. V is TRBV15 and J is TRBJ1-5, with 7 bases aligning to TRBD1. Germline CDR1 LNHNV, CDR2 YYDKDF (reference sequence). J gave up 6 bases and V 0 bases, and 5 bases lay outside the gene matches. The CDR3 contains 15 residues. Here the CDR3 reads CATSRDQGGGQPQHF. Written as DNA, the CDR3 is TGTGCCACCAGCAGAGATCAAGGGGGCGGTCAGCCCCAGCATTTT.

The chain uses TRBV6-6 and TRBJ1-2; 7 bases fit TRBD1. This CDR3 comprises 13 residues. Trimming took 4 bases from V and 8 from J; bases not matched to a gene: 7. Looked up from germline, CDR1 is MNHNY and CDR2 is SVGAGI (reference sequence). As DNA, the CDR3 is TGTGCCAGCAGTTGGGGGCAGGGGGGAGGCTACACCTTC. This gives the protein CASSWGQGGGYTF.

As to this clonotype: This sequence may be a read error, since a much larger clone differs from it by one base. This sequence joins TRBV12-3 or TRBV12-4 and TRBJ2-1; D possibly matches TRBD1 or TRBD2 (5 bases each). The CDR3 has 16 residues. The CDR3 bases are TGTGCCAGCAGTTCCATAGACGGGACGGCGTGGAATGAGCAGCTCTTC. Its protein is CASSSIDGTAWNEQLF.

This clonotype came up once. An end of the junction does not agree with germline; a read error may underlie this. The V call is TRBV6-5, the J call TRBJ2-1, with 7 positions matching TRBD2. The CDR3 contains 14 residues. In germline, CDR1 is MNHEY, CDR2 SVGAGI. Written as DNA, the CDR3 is TGTACCAGCAGAGTCGGGGGACTATCTTATGAGCAGTTCTTC. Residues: CTSRVGGLSYEQFF.

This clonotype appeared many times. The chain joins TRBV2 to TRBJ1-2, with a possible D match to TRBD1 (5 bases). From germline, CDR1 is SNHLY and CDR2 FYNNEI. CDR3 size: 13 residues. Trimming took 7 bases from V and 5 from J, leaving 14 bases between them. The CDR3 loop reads CASTHGAEYGYTF. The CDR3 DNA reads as TGTGCCAGCACCCACGGGGCGGAATATGGCTACACCTTC.

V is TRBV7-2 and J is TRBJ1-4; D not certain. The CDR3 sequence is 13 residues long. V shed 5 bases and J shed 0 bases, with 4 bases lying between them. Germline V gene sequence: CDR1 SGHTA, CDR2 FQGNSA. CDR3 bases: TGTGCCAGCAGCCAACCAACTAATGAAAAACTGTTTTTT. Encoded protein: CASSQPTNEKLFF.

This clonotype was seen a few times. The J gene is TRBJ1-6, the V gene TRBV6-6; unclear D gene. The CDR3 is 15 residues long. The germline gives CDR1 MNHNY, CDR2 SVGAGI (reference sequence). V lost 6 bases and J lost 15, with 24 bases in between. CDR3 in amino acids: CASSLREGRVGFLHF. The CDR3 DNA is TGTGCCAGCAGCCTACGGGAAGGGCGAGTGGGGTTCCTCCACTTT.

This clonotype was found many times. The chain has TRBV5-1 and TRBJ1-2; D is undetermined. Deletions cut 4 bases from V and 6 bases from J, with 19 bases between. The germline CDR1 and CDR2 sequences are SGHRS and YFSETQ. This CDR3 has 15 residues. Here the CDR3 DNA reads TGCGCCAGCAGCCCTCAGGAATCCGTTGGAAATGGCTACACCTTC. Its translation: CASSPQESVGNGYTF.

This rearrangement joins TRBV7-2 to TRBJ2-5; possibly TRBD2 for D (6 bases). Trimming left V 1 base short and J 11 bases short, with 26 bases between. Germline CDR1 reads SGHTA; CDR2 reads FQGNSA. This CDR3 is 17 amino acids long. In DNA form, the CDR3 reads TGTGCCAGCAGCTTAGTTCTGGGGGGTGAGGCCTACAATGAGCAGTACTTC. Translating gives CASSLVLGGEAYNEQYF.

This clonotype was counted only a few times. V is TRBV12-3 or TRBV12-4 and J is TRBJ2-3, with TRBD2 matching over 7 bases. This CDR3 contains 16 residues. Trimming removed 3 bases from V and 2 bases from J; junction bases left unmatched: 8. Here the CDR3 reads CASSFGAGTFTDTQYF. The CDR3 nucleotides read TGTGCCAGCAGTTTTGGAGCGGGGACGTTCACAGATACGCAGTATTTT.

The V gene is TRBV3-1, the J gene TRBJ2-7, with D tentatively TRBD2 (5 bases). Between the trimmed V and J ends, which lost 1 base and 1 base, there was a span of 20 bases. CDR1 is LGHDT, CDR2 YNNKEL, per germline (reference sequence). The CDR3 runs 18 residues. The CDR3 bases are TGTGCCAGCAGCCAAGTAGTAGCCTCCGGGGAAACATCCTACGAGCAGTACTTC. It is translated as CASSQVVASGETSYEQYF.

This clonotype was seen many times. In DNA, the CDR3 is TGTGCCAGCAGCGACGGGACCTTAAACTATGGCTACACCTTC. It translates to CASSDGTLNYGYTF. V usage is TRBV7-9 and J usage is TRBJ1-2; D possibly corresponds to TRBD1 (5 bases). The V end lost 5 bases, the J end lost 2 bases, and 12 bases lay between the germline ends. CDR3 length: 14 amino acids. CDR1 SEHNR and CDR2 FQNEAQ come from the germline V gene (reference sequence).

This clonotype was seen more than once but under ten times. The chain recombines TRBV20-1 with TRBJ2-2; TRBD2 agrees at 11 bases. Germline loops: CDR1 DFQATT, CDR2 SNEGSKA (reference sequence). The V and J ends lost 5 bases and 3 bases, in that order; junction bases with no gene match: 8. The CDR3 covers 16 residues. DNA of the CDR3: TGCAGTGCTTCCTTGGGACTAGCGGCCGACACCGGGGAGCTGTTTTTT. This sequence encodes CSASLGLAADTGELFF.